These T cell receptor beta chains were read from a single sample in a study of cytomegalovirus exposure and HLA in healthy donors. Clones were sequenced by immunoSEQ multiplex PCR, and TCRdb holds only the in-frame ones, with some missing. The sample includes some 140,000 clones, approximately 64% of them seen just once. What was sequenced was PBMCs. Every receptor here comes from a woman aged 40 to 55 in good health and CMV-seronegative. The CDR3 runs from the conserved cysteine through the conserved F or W. The D gene is left open where the match is weak. Clone size is shown for a subset of rows, as once, few, many or a class of expanded clone.

D gene: TRBD1
clone size: NA
J gene: TRBJ1-1
V gene: TRBV19
CDR3 DNA: TGTGCCAGTAGTACATACCTCTGGACAGGGGGTGACACTGAAGCTTTCTTT
CDR3 protein: CASSTYLWTGGDTEAFF

D gene: TRBD1
clone size: few
J gene: TRBJ2-5
V gene: TRBV6-6
CDR3 DNA: TGTGCCAGCAGTTACTCCGGGACAGGGGAGACCCAGTACTTC
CDR3 protein: CASSYSGTGETQYF

D gene: TRBD1
clone size: NA
J gene: TRBJ2-1
V gene: TRBV5-4
CDR3 DNA: TGTGCCAGCAGCCCCAGGACAGGGTCCTCCTACAATGAGCAGTTCTTC
CDR3 protein: CASSPRTGSSYNEQFF

D gene: TRBD1
clone size: NA
J gene: TRBJ1-4
V gene: TRBV27
CDR3 DNA: TGTGCCAGCAGCCTCGGAGGACAGGGGATGGAAAAACTGTTTTTT
CDR3 protein: CASSLGGQGMEKLFF

D gene: NA
clone size: few
J gene: TRBJ1-3
V gene: TRBV5-1
CDR3 DNA: TGCGCCAGCACGGGGGGCTCTGGAAACACCATATATTTT
CDR3 protein: CASTGGSGNTIYF

D gene: NA
clone size: NA
J gene: TRBJ1-1
V gene: TRBV7-8
CDR3 DNA: TGTGCGACCACACCCCCTGGGGCGAACACTGAAGCTTTCTTT
CDR3 protein: CATTPPGANTEAFF

D gene: TRBD2
clone size: NA
J gene: TRBJ2-7
V gene: TRBV27
CDR3 DNA: TGTGCCAGCAGTTTATGGGCGAACCTTGGGACTAGCTCCTACGAGCAGTACTTC
CDR3 protein: CASSLWANLGTSSYEQYF

D gene: TRBD1
clone size: NA
J gene: TRBJ1-5
V gene: TRBV27
CDR3 DNA: TGTGCCAGCAGTTCTCAGGGGGCCTATCAGCCCCAGCATTTT
CDR3 protein: CASSSQGAYQPQHF

D gene: NA
clone size: few
J gene: TRBJ2-7
V gene: TRBV7-9
CDR3 DNA: TGTTCCAGCAGCTCCGCCGGCTACGAGCAGTACTTC
CDR3 protein: CSSSSAGYEQYF

D gene: TRBD1
clone size: NA
J gene: TRBJ1-1
V gene: TRBV19
CDR3 DNA: TGTGCCAGTAGGAGGACAAGGACAGGGTCTTCAAAAACTGAAGCTTTCTTT
CDR3 protein: CASRRTRTGSSKTEAFF

D gene: NA
clone size: NA
J gene: TRBJ2-5
V gene: TRBV2
CDR3 DNA: TGTGCCAGAGACTACGGGGAGACCCAGTACTTC
CDR3 protein: CARDYGETQYF

D gene: NA
clone size: NA
J gene: TRBJ1-1
V gene: TRBV19
CDR3 DNA: TGTGCCAGTAGTATAACGGGGATTCCCCCTGAAGCTTTCTTT
CDR3 protein: CASSITGIPPEAFF

D gene: NA
clone size: NA
J gene: TRBJ2-6
V gene: TRBV5-1
CDR3 DNA: TGCGCCAGCAGCTTGGGTAGTGTCCGCTCTGGGGCCAACGTCCTGACTTTC
CDR3 protein: CASSLGSVRSGANVLTF

D gene: NA
clone size: few
J gene: TRBJ2-1
V gene: TRBV4-3
CDR3 DNA: TGCGCCAGCAGCCCCGACTGGAATGAGCAGTTCTTC
CDR3 protein: CASSPDWNEQFF

D gene: TRBD2
clone size: few
J gene: TRBJ2-3
V gene: TRBV4-3
CDR3 DNA: TGCGCCAGCAGCCAAGGCAAGCGGGGTCGCACAGATACGCAGTATTTT
CDR3 protein: CASSQGKRGRTDTQYF

D gene: TRBD2
clone size: NA
J gene: TRBJ2-2
V gene: TRBV30
CDR3 DNA: TGTGCCTGGAGTGTTTGGAGGTCCGGGGGTAATTCGGCTAGCGGGGTCGGGGAGCTGTTTTTT
CDR3 protein: CAWSVWRSGGNSASGVGELFF

D gene: NA
clone size: NA
J gene: TRBJ2-1
V gene: TRBV6-1
CDR3 DNA: TGTGCCAGCAGTCCCCGGGAGTACAATGAGCAGTTCTTC
CDR3 protein: CASSPREYNEQFF

D gene: TRBD2
clone size: NA
J gene: TRBJ2-3
V gene: TRBV6-1
CDR3 DNA: TGTGCCAGCAGTCTACGGGGGGGTATAGATACGCAGTATTTT
CDR3 protein: CASSLRGGIDTQYF

D gene: NA
clone size: NA
J gene: TRBJ1-5
V gene: TRBV30
CDR3 DNA: TGTGCCTGGAGTGTACACGGGGGCAATCAGCCCCAGCATTTT
CDR3 protein: CAWSVHGGNQPQHF

D gene: NA
clone size: once
J gene: TRBJ1-3
V gene: TRBV7-6
CDR3 DNA: TGTGCCAGCACTCCGGGGGTGGGAAACACCATATATTTT
CDR3 protein: CASTPGVGNTIYF

D gene: NA
clone size: NA
J gene: TRBJ1-4
V gene: TRBV5-5
CDR3 DNA: TGTGCCAGCAGCTCAGGGGACCTTAATGAAAAACTGTTTTTT
CDR3 protein: CASSSGDLNEKLFF

D gene: TRBD1
clone size: NA
J gene: TRBJ1-4
V gene: TRBV30
CDR3 DNA: TGTGCCTGGAGTGTAGACAGGGGGAGGGGCGGTGAAAAACTGTTTTTT
CDR3 protein: CAWSVDRGRGGEKLFF

D gene: TRBD2
clone size: NA
J gene: TRBJ2-1
V gene: TRBV7-2
CDR3 DNA: TGTGCCAGCAGCCCGGGACTAGTGTACAATGAGCAGTTCTTC
CDR3 protein: CASSPGLVYNEQFF

D gene: NA
clone size: few
J gene: TRBJ2-3
V gene: TRBV5-8
CDR3 DNA: TGTGCCAGCAGCTTGGGCGGAACTGCTAGCACAGATACGCAGTATTTT
CDR3 protein: CASSLGGTASTDTQYF

D gene: TRBD1
clone size: NA
J gene: TRBJ1-4
V gene: TRBV15
CDR3 DNA: TGTGCCACCAGCAGAGAAACAGGGGGGCTGTTTTTT
CDR3 protein: CATSRETGGLFF

D gene: TRBD1
clone size: few
J gene: TRBJ1-6
V gene: TRBV30
CDR3 DNA: TGTGCCTGGGGTTTAGGACAGGGGTATTCACCCCTCCACTTT
CDR3 protein: CAWGLGQGYSPLHF

D gene: TRBD1
clone size: once
J gene: TRBJ2-5
V gene: TRBV2
CDR3 DNA: TGTGCCAGCAGTGAGCGGACAGGGACGTATGAGACCCAGTACTTC
CDR3 protein: CASSERTGTYETQYF

D gene: TRBD1
clone size: once
J gene: TRBJ2-1
V gene: TRBV2
CDR3 DNA: TGTGCCAGCAGCAGGGGGAGTTCCTACAATGAGCAGTTCTTC
CDR3 protein: CASSRGSSYNEQFF

D gene: NA
clone size: few
J gene: TRBJ2-7
V gene: TRBV10-3
CDR3 DNA: TGTGCCGCCTACGGACTCCGAGAGGGCTCCTACGAGCAGTACTTC
CDR3 protein: CAAYGLREGSYEQYF

D gene: NA
clone size: NA
J gene: TRBJ1-4
V gene: TRBV10-3
CDR3 DNA: TGTGCCATCAGTGAAAGCGGTGGAACTAATGAAAAACTGTTTTTT
CDR3 protein: CAISESGGTNEKLFF

D gene: NA
clone size: once
J gene: TRBJ2-3
V gene: TRBV5-6
CDR3 DNA: TGTGCCAGCAGGAATCAACAGGGTCGAAGGCCCGGCGACACAGATACGCAGTATTTT
CDR3 protein: CASRNQQGRRPGDTDTQYF

D gene: NA
clone size: many
J gene: TRBJ2-1
V gene: TRBV2
CDR3 DNA: TGTGCCAGCAAGCCACAGGTATTTGACAATGAGCAGTTCTTC
CDR3 protein: CASKPQVFDNEQFF

D gene: NA
clone size: few
J gene: TRBJ2-5
V gene: TRBV19
CDR3 DNA: TGTGCCAGTAGAGGACAGCACCAAGAGACCCAGTACTTC
CDR3 protein: CASRGQHQETQYF

D gene: TRBD2
clone size: NA
J gene: TRBJ2-3
V gene: TRBV19
CDR3 DNA: TGTGCCAGTAGAACGAGCGGGGTTACTAGCACAGATACGCAGTATTTT
CDR3 protein: CASRTSGVTSTDTQYF

D gene: NA
clone size: NA
J gene: TRBJ2-7
V gene: TRBV4-1
CDR3 DNA: TGCGCCAGCAGCCAAGAAAGCCACCTAACCCCTACCTACGAGCAGTACTTC
CDR3 protein: CASSQESHLTPTYEQYF

D gene: NA
clone size: once
J gene: TRBJ1-1
V gene: TRBV19
CDR3 DNA: TGTGCCAGTAGTCTCTCGGGTGGGGCGAACACTGAAGCTTTCTTT
CDR3 protein: CASSLSGGANTEAFF

D gene: NA
clone size: NA
J gene: TRBJ1-6
V gene: TRBV7-9
CDR3 DNA: TGTGCCAGCAGCCCAGGGGCAGAATCACCCCTCCACTTT
CDR3 protein: CASSPGAESPLHF

D gene: NA
clone size: once
J gene: TRBJ2-3
V gene: TRBV10-1
CDR3 DNA: TGCGCCAGCAACGACGGGAGAGATACGCAGTATTTT
CDR3 protein: CASNDGRDTQYF

D gene: NA
clone size: NA
J gene: TRBJ1-6
V gene: TRBV7-3
CDR3 DNA: TGTGCCAGCAGCTTAAGAGGGAGGCAAGTTGAATCACCCCTCCACTTT
CDR3 protein: CASSLRGRQVESPLHF

D gene: NA
clone size: NA
J gene: TRBJ1-1
V gene: TRBV7-9
CDR3 DNA: TGTGCCAGCAGCTCGGCGGACATGAACACTGAAGCTTTCTTT
CDR3 protein: CASSSADMNTEAFF

D gene: NA
clone size: NA
J gene: TRBJ1-4
V gene: TRBV28
CDR3 DNA: TGTGCCAGCAGTCCCTATGGCGGGGTAGCCGAAAAACTGTTTTTT
CDR3 protein: CASSPYGGVAEKLFF

D gene: TRBD1
clone size: NA
J gene: TRBJ2-3
V gene: TRBV7-9
CDR3 DNA: TGTGCCAGCAGCTTAATTGACAGGGTGGGGGCAGATACGCAGTATTTT
CDR3 protein: CASSLIDRVGADTQYF

D gene: TRBD1
clone size: few
J gene: TRBJ1-1
V gene: TRBV19
CDR3 DNA: TGTGCCAGTAGGGGGACAGCTAATAACACTGAAGCTTTCTTT
CDR3 protein: CASRGTANNTEAFF

D gene: NA
clone size: NA
J gene: TRBJ1-1
V gene: TRBV2
CDR3 DNA: TGTGCCAGCCTTCGGGGGATTCTGGGCCAAGCTTTCTTT
CDR3 protein: CASLRGILGQAFF

D gene: TRBD2
clone size: few
J gene: TRBJ2-2
V gene: TRBV5-1
CDR3 DNA: TGCGCCAGCAGCTTGGTGCCTAGCGGGGCCAACACCGGGGAGCTGTTTTTT
CDR3 protein: CASSLVPSGANTGELFF

D gene: TRBD2
clone size: NA
J gene: TRBJ2-2
V gene: TRBV10-3
CDR3 DNA: TGTGCCATCAGTAGGACTAGCCCCGGGGAGCTGTTTTTT
CDR3 protein: CAISRTSPGELFF

D gene: NA
clone size: once
J gene: TRBJ1-5
V gene: TRBV19
CDR3 DNA: TGTGCCAGTAGCCCCGACGGGGGGGGGACCAATCAGCCCCAGCATTTT
CDR3 protein: CASSPDGGGTNQPQHF

D gene: NA
clone size: few
J gene: TRBJ1-1
V gene: TRBV6-5
CDR3 DNA: TGTGCCAGCAGGCGGGGCCCCGTCTCCCACACTGAAGCTTTCTTT
CDR3 protein: CASRRGPVSHTEAFF

D gene: NA
clone size: NA
J gene: TRBJ1-4
V gene: TRBV29-1
CDR3 DNA: TGCAGCGTTGCGCAGGCCGTGAATGAAAAACTGTTTTTT
CDR3 protein: CSVAQAVNEKLFF

D gene: NA
clone size: NA
J gene: TRBJ1-1
V gene: TRBV7-2
CDR3 DNA: TGTGCCAGCAGCCCCCGATCGGGCGGGGAAGCTTTCTTT
CDR3 protein: CASSPRSGGEAFF

D gene: NA
clone size: few
J gene: TRBJ2-3
V gene: TRBV5-5
CDR3 DNA: TGTGCCAGCACTCTGATGGCTACGCAGTATTTT
CDR3 protein: CASTLMATQYF

D gene: TRBD1
clone size: once
J gene: TRBJ2-5
V gene: TRBV10-2
CDR3 DNA: TGCGCCAGCAGTGAGTCGAGACAGGGGTGGGAGACCCAGTACTTC
CDR3 protein: CASSESRQGWETQYF

D gene: NA
clone size: NA
J gene: TRBJ1-5
V gene: TRBV5-1
CDR3 DNA: TGCGCCAGCAGCCCCTCTACAGATCAGCCCCAGCATTTT
CDR3 protein: CASSPSTDQPQHF

D gene: NA
clone size: NA
J gene: TRBJ1-3
V gene: TRBV5-1
CDR3 DNA: TGCGCCAGCAGCTTGGCGGGGACTGGAAACACCATATATTTT
CDR3 protein: CASSLAGTGNTIYF

D gene: NA
clone size: NA
J gene: TRBJ2-5
V gene: TRBV5-1
CDR3 DNA: TGCGCCAGCAGCTTGGAAGGAGGGTCCGAGACCCAGTACTTC
CDR3 protein: CASSLEGGSETQYF

D gene: NA
clone size: NA
J gene: TRBJ1-2
V gene: TRBV7-2
CDR3 DNA: TGTGCCAGCAGCCCGGTAGACTCCCCGACTTATGGCTATTTAACCTTC
CDR3 protein: CASSPVDSPTYGYLTF

D gene: TRBD1
clone size: once
J gene: TRBJ1-3
V gene: TRBV7-2
CDR3 DNA: TGTGCCAGCAGCTTAGGGGGACAGGGCCTCTCTGGAAACACCATATATTTT
CDR3 protein: CASSLGGQGLSGNTIYF